The source of this TCR beta chain is a study of blood T cell repertoires in COVID-19 (dated by TCRdb to 2020 to 2021). Context from the whole study: Samples from collaborators originated in the United States, Italy and Spain and spanned both the acute and convalescent phases of COVID-19. The dataset comprised deeply sampled blood TCRbeta repertoires from subjects exposed to, actively infected with, or recovered from COVID-19. Samples came from the ongoing ImmuneRACE study (first 160 participants) plus 1,254 subjects from 6 global collaborators. The material from the prospective study consisted of cDNA or gDNA derived from T cells, B-cell-depleted T cells, or PBMCs. The repertoires were made available in a free public database intended to serve as a resource for research on the immune response to SARS-CoV-2. Where HLA class I and class II types were available, the types were taken from metadata supplied by the sample provider, not from assay-based typing. Nearly every sample came with metadata listing a de-identified subject ID, COVID-19 status, age in years and sex. The investigation overall reported the following: How much clinical and demographic metadata was included differed by source and by participant, and the metadata was provided uncurated.

Its CDR3 holds 20 amino acids, cysteine through phenylalanine. CDR3 DNA only is kept here, 60 bases in frame from base 1. The immunoSEQ Assay, a bias-controlled multiplex PCR, was used to amplify TCRbeta CDR3 regions from genomic DNA. Per the original workflow: The number of nucleated cells in each sample was estimated by amplification of reference gene primers within the assay. To quantify the absolute abundance of each unique TCRbeta CDR3 rearrangement, sequence reads were collapsed and filtered. For each sample, productive Simpson clonality was calculated as the square root of Simpson's diversity index across productive rearrangements. TCRdb provides this immuneACCESS table in a form limited to in-frame rearrangements. Some clones are lacking; in checked studies, under half of them reflect an unresolved V gene, and why the rest are absent is not known. V, J and clone size are taken as reported in that table, and D and trimming were inferred from the DNA itself. This sample lists about 260,000 clones; roughly 90% were detected once. The top ten clones comprise about 4.1% of the sample.

Samples from volunteer blood donors who had recovered from COVID-19 were contributed by a second Seattle source. Each collaborating institution followed its own protocols to collect whole blood in K2EDTA tubes. For TCRbeta analysis, collaborators shipped samples in one of three forms: frozen whole blood, isolated PBMCs, or DNA extracted from either of those sample types. Comments on this clone: No cognate antigen has been identified for it. Base qualities are missing; no much larger clone stands one base away.

The sequenced sample consisted of peripheral blood. Recombination linked TRBV21-1 to TRBJ1-5; TRBD1 is taken as the D call from the table, unchecked against the DNA. TRBV21-1 is noted as a pseudogene. The receptor's source is a man between 60 and 75 years old who had recovered from COVID-19. For the CDR3, the sequence is CASSKQSGQRPAAEDQPQHF. The base sequence is TGTGCCAGCAGCAAACAATCGGGACAAAGACCTGCCGCGGAGGATCAGCCCCAGCATTTT.